This T cell receptor beta chain was identified during a study of shared T cell receptors in the human thymus. The V and J ends lost 1 base and 3 bases, in that order; junction bases with no gene match: 12. This CDR3 is built from 18 residues. Germline values: CDR1 MDHEN, CDR2 SYDVKM. Only in-frame clones appear in the TCRdb table, and some are missing; sequencing was by immunoSEQ multiplex PCR. This sample has over 450,000 clones; approximately 80% occur once, and the top ten carry about 0.013%. These data are also associated with another study on human thymus T cells. This second study notes: Donors consisted of healthy Finnish infants (having corrective surgery for congenital heart defects). Thymus pieces cut out during corrective heart surgery were the tissue that was used. Usage of V and J genes appeared biased in thymic and blood repertoires. Thymic TCR repertoires of unrelated people reportedly overlapped highly.

The source material was thymocytes. The clonotype originates from a boy in the first two years of life with a congenital heart defect. This chain links TRBV28 with TRBJ2-7; 10 positions agree with TRBD2. The CDR3 DNA sequence: TGTGCCAGCAGTTTATACGATCGTGGACTAGCGGATTACTACGAGCAGTACTTC. Protein sequence: CASSLYDRGLADYYEQYF.